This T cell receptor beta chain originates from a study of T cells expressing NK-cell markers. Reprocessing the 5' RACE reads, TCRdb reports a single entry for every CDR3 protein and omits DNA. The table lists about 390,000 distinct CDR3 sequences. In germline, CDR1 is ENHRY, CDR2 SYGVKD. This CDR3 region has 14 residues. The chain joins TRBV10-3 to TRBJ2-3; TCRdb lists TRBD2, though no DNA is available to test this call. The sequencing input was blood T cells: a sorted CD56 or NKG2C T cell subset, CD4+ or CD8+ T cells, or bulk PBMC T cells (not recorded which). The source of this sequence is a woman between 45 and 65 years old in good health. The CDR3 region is CASGLEVGTDTQYF.